This T cell receptor beta chain was sequenced during a study of cytomegalovirus exposure and HLA in healthy donors. It was with 60 Vbeta and 13 Jbeta primers that the PCR ran. Measured with immunoSEQ multiplex PCR; TCRdb has only the in-frame clones, and not every one. The data hold 130,000 or so clones, with approximately 71% observed a single time. Concerning this clone itself: The antigen remains unidentified.

General study points: A later analysis linked a missense DCLRE1C variant to TCR beta V- and J-gene trimming. In terms of immune exposure information, only CMV serostatus was available.

Germline values: CDR1 SGHNT, CDR2 YENEEA. Unmatched junction bases numbered 5, after V lost 4 bases and J lost 5 bases. The CDR3 length is 15 residues. The TCR comes from a woman aged 60-75 years in good health and CMV-seronegative. The chain combines TRBV11-3 with TRBJ2-7, with 13 bases identical to TRBD2. The sample taken for sequencing was PBMCs. The CDR3 DNA sequence: TGTGCCAGCAGCTCAGGACTAGCGGGAGTCCACGAGCAGTACTTC. Its translation is CASSSGLAGVHEQYF.